This TCR beta chain stems from a study of graft-versus-host responses after intestinal transplantation. J gave up 5 bases and V 4 bases, and 12 bases lay outside the gene matches. Germline CDR1 and CDR2: LNHDA and SQIVND (reference sequence). This CDR3 is 17 amino acids long. Repertoires were generated with immunoSEQ multiplex PCR, while TCRdb's copy carries only in-frame clones and drops some. Among around 99,000 clones, about 87% were seen once, and the ten largest hold about 0.75%. For this clone: Its antigen is still unknown.

This sequence was found in a human donor who was the organ donor for an intestinal transplant. The sequenced sample was unstimulated CD4+ T cells sorted from spleen or lymph node cells, obtained before transplant. The J gene is TRBJ2-2, the V gene TRBV19; TRBD1 matches 8 bases. The CDR3 DNA reads as TGTGCCAGTAGTAGGGGACAGGTAACGGTACGGACCGGGGAGCTGTTTTTT. Translated, it gives CASSRGQVTVRTGELFF.